One T cell receptor (beta chain) is described in this entry. This sample was taken from a study of cytomegalovirus exposure and HLA in healthy donors. Study at large: It was reported in a later analysis that the same platform had been used for the roughly 110 validation repertoires as for the 666 first-cohort repertoires.

Clones were sequenced by immunoSEQ multiplex PCR, and TCRdb holds only the in-frame ones, with some missing. The sample includes fewer than 350,000 clones, 88% of them seen just once. The donors were in the roughly 110-subject validation cohort, distinct from the roughly 600-subject first cohort. The sequencing sample was made of PBMCs. The origin of this receptor is a woman aged 18-29 years in good health and CMV-seronegative.

The CDR3 DNA sequence: TGTGCCATCAGTGATGGGACAGTTAGCAATCAGCCCCAGCATTTT. This translates into CAISDGTVSNQPQHF. The chain uses TRBV10-3 and TRBJ1-5; 7 nucleotides match TRBD1. Germline V gene data show CDR1 as ENHRY and CDR2 as SYGVKD. The junction had 2 bases not matched to a gene; V was cut back by 3 bases and J by 0 bases. The CDR3 spans 15 residues.